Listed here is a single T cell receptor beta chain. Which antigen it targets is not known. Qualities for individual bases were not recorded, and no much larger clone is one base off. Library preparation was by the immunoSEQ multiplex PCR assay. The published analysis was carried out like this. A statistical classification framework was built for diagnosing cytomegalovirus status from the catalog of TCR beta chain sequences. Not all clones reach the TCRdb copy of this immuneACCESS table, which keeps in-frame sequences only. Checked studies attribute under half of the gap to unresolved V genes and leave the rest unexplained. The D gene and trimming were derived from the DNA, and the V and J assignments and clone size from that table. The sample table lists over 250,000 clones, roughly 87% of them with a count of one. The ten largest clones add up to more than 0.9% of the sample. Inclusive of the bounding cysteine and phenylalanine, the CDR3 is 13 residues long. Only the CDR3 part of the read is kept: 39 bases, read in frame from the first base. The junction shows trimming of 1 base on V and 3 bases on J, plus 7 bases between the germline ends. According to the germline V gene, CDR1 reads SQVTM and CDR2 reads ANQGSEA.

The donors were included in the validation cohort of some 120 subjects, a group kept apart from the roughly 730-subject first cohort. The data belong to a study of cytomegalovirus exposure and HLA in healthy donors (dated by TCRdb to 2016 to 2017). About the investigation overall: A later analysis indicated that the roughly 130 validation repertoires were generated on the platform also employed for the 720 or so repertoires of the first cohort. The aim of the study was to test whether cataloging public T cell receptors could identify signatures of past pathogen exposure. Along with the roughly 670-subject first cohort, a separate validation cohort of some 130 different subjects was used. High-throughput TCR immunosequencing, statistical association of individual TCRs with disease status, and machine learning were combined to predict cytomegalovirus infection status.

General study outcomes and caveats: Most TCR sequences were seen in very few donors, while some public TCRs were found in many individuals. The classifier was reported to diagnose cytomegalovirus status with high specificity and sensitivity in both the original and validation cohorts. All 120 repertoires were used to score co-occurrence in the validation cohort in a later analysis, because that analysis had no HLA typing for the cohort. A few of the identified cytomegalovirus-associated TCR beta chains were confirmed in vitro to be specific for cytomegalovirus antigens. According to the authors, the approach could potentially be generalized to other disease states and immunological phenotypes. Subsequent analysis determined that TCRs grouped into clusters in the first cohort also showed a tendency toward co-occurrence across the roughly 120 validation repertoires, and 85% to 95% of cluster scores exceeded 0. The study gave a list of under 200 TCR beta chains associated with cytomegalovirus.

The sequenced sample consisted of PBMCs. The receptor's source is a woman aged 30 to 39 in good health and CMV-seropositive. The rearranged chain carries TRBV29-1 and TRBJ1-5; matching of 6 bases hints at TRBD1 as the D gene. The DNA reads TGCAGCGTTGAAGGGGGGCCCAATCAGCCCCAGCATTTT. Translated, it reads CSVEGGPNQPQHF.